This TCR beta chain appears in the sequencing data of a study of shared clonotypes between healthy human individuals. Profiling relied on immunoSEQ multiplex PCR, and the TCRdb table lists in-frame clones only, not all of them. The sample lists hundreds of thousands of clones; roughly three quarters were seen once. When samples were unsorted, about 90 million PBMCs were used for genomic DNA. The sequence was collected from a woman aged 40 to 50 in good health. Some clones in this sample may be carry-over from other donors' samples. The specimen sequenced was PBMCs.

The CDR3 spells CASFASGMHTGELFF. DNA for the CDR3: TGTGCCAGCTTCGCGAGCGGGATGCACACCGGGGAGCTGTTTTTT. The chain has TRBV6-5 and TRBJ2-2; 7 nucleotides line up with TRBD2. CDR1 and CDR2 (germline): MNHEY, SVGAGI. The CDR3 runs to 15 residues. Trimming cost V 8 bases and J 3 bases; bases outside gene matches: 9.